Shown below are 8 T cell receptor beta chains from a single sample sequenced in a study of cytomegalovirus exposure and HLA in healthy donors. Primers for the PCR totalled 60 Vbeta and 13 Jbeta. The assay was immunoSEQ multiplex PCR, and TCRdb's table has in-frame clones only and misses some. There are around 180,000 clones in the sample; approximately 85% occur only once, and around 5% lies in the top ten. Material: PBMCs. These receptors originate from a girl aged 5 to 17 in good health and CMV-seropositive.

CDR3 loop: CASSFEGVRDNTEAFF. The CDR3 DNA sequence: TGTGCCAGCAGCTTCGAGGGGGTGAGGGACAACACTGAAGCTTTCTTT. This chain joins TRBV11-3 and TRBJ1-1; possibly TRBD1 for D (6 bases). V was trimmed by 3 bases and J by 2 bases, leaving 16 bases between them. The CDR3 covers 16 residues. Per the germline V gene, CDR1 is SGHNT and CDR2 is YENEEA.

CDR3 nucleotides: TGTGCCAGCAGTTACTCCATTAACGGGGGGTACTACGAGCAGTACTTC. Amino acid sequence: CASSYSINGGYYEQYF. This rearrangement joins TRBV6-6 to TRBJ2-7; 7 bases agree with TRBD2. V was pared by 0 bases and J by 3 bases, with 8 bases of the junction left unmatched. CDR3 length: 16 amino acids. The germline V gene encodes CDR1 MNHNY and CDR2 SVGAGI (reference sequence).

This clone was found once. This chain connects TRBV6-1 to TRBJ2-1, with a tentative D call TRBD1 (5 bases). This CDR3 spans 18 amino acids. V lost 4 bases to trimming and J lost 0 bases, with 19 bases between them. Germline lookup yields CDR1 MNHNS and CDR2 SASEGT. CDR3 in amino acids: CASSGRPGQPSSYNEQFF. The CDR3 bases are TGTGCCAGCAGTGGCCGACCAGGGCAGCCGAGCTCCTACAATGAGCAGTTCTTC.

The chain employs TRBV6-5 and TRBJ1-1; 11 nucleotides align to TRBD1. V lost 6 bases and J lost 6; bases outside the gene matches: 6. Per germline, CDR1 MNHEY and CDR2 SVGAGI. This CDR3 is 14 amino acids long. CDR3 sequence reads: CASRRTGGKSEAFF. As DNA, the CDR3 is TGTGCCAGCAGAAGGACAGGGGGCAAGTCTGAAGCTTTCTTT.

This clone was seen a single time. The rearrangement uses TRBV2 and TRBJ1-3; 7 bases map to TRBD1. Trimming at V came to 6 bases and at J to 3 bases, leaving 5 bases not matched to a gene. CDR1 and CDR2 from the germline V gene are SNHLY and FYNNEI. This CDR3 comprises 14 residues. CDR3 in DNA: TGTGCCAGCAGCCACAGGGGCTTTGGAAACACCATATATTTT. It is translated as CASSHRGFGNTIYF.

The chain joins TRBV2 to TRBJ1-6; 7 bases map to TRBD1. After removal of 7 bases from V and 7 bases from J, the junction contained 4 bases not matched to a gene. The CDR3 sequence is 13 residues long. The V gene's germline CDR1 is SNHLY and CDR2 FYNNEI. The CDR3 sequence: CASKQGRNSPLHF. The CDR3 DNA sequence: TGTGCCAGCAAACAGGGGCGAAATTCACCCCTCCACTTT.

This clone was seen once. Likely a read error: the CDR3 ends without its conserved phenylalanine or tryptophan. The gene calls are TRBV5-1 and TRBJ1-1, with D maybe TRBD1 (6 bases). The V gene lost 4 bases and the J gene lost 1 base, with 11 bases spanning the gap. Germline V gives CDR1 SGHRS, CDR2 YFSETQ. This CDR3 is built from 14 residues. CDR3 amino acids: CASSTRTANTEAFL. For the CDR3, the DNA is TGCGCCAGCAGCACTCGGACAGCGAACACTGAAGCTTTCCTT.

This chain connects TRBV13 to TRBJ1-2, with TRBD1 matching 9 bases. V was clipped by 2 bases and J by 8 bases; unmatched bases: 6. The CDR3 is 14 residues long. Germline assignment: CDR1 PRHDT and CDR2 FYEKMQ (reference sequence). The CDR3 DNA follows: TGTGCCAGCAGCTTACGGGACAGGGCCATCGGCTACACCTTC. This sequence encodes CASSLRDRAIGYTF.